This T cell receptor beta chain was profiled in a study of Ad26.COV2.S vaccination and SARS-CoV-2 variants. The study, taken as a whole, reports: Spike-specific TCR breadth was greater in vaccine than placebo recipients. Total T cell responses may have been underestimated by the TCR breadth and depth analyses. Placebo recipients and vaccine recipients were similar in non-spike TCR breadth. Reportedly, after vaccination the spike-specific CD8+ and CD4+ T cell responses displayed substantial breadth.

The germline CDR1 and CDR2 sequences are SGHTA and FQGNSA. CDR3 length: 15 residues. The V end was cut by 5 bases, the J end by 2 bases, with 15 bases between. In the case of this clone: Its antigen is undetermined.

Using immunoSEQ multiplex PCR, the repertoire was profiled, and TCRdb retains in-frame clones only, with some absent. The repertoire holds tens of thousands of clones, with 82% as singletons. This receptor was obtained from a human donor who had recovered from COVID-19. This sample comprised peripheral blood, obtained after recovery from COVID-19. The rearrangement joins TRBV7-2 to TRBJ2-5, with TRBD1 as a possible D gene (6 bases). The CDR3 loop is CASSRVGGWQETQYF. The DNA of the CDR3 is TGTGCCAGCAGCCGCGTTGGGGGCTGGCAAGAGACCCAGTACTTC. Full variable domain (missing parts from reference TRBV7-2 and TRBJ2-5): GAGVSQSPSNKVTEKGKDVELRCDPISGHTALYWYRQSLGQGLEFLIYFQGNSAPDKSGLPSDRFSAERTGGSVSTLTIQRTQQEDSAVYLCASSRVGGWQETQYFGPGTRLLVL.